Listed below are T cell receptor beta chains from one sample, sequenced in a study of spatial heterogeneity in lung cancer. Via MiXCR, TCRdb re-called the 5' RACE reads, giving one row per CDR3 protein. The table shows about 100,000 distinct CDR3 sequences, with 4.4% occurring only once. The input for sequencing was lung tumor tissue, taken at surgery. Every receptor here comes from a male donor with early-stage non-small cell lung cancer. Each CDR3 is given with its conserved first and last residue. Each record gives: V gene, J gene, clone size, D gene, CDR3 protein, CDR3 DNA. A D gene is named only where the DNA matches it firmly. For some rows the clone size is stated as once, few or many, or as a class when expanded; others skip it.

TRBV2,TRBJ2-7,many,.,CASSELPSLAYEQYF,TGTGCCAGCAGTGAACTCCCCTCCCTCGCCTACGAGCAGTACTTC
TRBV5-1,TRBJ2-2,.,TRBD2,CASSFDSSGSSGELFF,TGCGCCAGCAGCTTCGACTCTAGCGGGAGCTCCGGGGAGCTGTTTTTT
TRBV10-3,TRBJ2-2,many,.,CAIRSNTGELFF,TGTGCCATCCGCTCGAACACCGGGGAGCTGTTTTTT
TRBV9,TRBJ2-1,many,.,CASSGSGSSYNEQFF,TGTGCCAGCAGCGGTAGCGGTAGCTCCTACAATGAGCAGTTCTTC
TRBV5-1,TRBJ2-3,.,.,CASSLQGAPADTQYF,TGCGCCAGCAGCTTGCAAGGGGCCCCCGCAGATACGCAGTATTTT
TRBV3-1,TRBJ1-1,many,.,CASSREWDTEAFF,TGTGCCAGCAGCCGTGAGTGGGACACTGAAGCTTTCTTT
TRBV12-3/TRBV12-4,TRBJ2-5,many,.,CASSQGGGPRETQYF,TGTGCCAGCAGTCAAGGGGGAGGGCCTCGGGAGACCCAGTACTTC
TRBV4-2,TRBJ2-3,many,.,CASSTDGTSSTDTQYF,TGTGCCAGCAGCACCGACGGGACTTCGTCCACAGATACGCAGTATTTT
TRBV2,TRBJ1-1,many,.,CASSEMARGVGNTEAFF,TGTGCCAGCAGTGAAATGGCCAGGGGTGTTGGGAACACTGAAGCTTTCTTT
TRBV6-6,TRBJ2-7,many,TRBD2,CASSRILAGALEQYF,TGTGCCAGCAGCCGGATACTAGCGGGAGCCCTCGAGCAGTACTTC
TRBV2,TRBJ2-3,many,TRBD2,CASSDVSGSRNTQYF,TGTGCCAGCAGTGATGTGAGCGGGAGTAGAAATACGCAGTATTTT
TRBV6-1,TRBJ1-1,many,TRBD1,CASSGDRGLTEAFF,TGTGCCAGCAGCGGGGACAGGGGTTTGACTGAAGCTTTCTTT
TRBV28,TRBJ2-1,many,TRBD2,CASSFLSGIYNEQFF,TGTGCCAGCAGTTTCTTGAGCGGGATCTACAATGAGCAGTTCTTC
TRBV5-6,TRBJ1-3,many,TRBD1,CASSLGTAGNTIYF,TGTGCCAGCAGCCTGGGGACAGCTGGAAACACCATATATTTT
TRBV20-1,TRBJ2-3,many,.,CSARLLYPDTQYF,TGCAGTGCTAGGTTGCTGTATCCAGATACGCAGTATTTT
TRBV28,TRBJ1-2,many,TRBD1,CASSSGTGGNYGYTF,TGTGCCAGCAGCTCAGGGACAGGGGGAAACTATGGCTACACCTTC
TRBV11-2,TRBJ1-2,.,.,CASSSLNGYTF,TGTGCCAGCAGCTCCTTAAATGGCTACACCTTC
TRBV4-1,TRBJ1-3,many,TRBD1,CASSQVRDSKISGNTIYF,TGCGCCAGCAGCCAAGTGCGGGACAGTAAGATCTCTGGAAACACCATATATTTT
TRBV28,TRBJ2-3,many,TRBD2,CASSTAGVVVSTDTQYF,TGTGCCAGCAGTACAGCGGGAGTTGTGGTCAGCACAGATACGCAGTATTTT
TRBV11-2,TRBJ2-3,many,.,CASSSLTYSTDTQYF,TGTGCCAGCAGCTCTTTGACTTATAGCACAGATACGCAGTATTTT
TRBV6-5,TRBJ2-5,many,TRBD2,CASSVLAGVETQYF,TGTGCCAGCAGCGTACTAGCGGGTGTAGAGACCCAGTACTTC
TRBV12-3/TRBV12-4,TRBJ2-2,many,.,CASSFGFGSDTGELFF,TGTGCCAGCAGTTTCGGGTTCGGGAGTGACACCGGGGAGCTGTTTTTT
TRBV7-9,TRBJ2-1,many,.,CASSLTWGPTNEQFF,TGTGCCAGCAGCTTAACCTGGGGCCCTACCAATGAGCAGTTCTTC
TRBV18,TRBJ2-5,many,.,CASSPAREETQYF,TGTGCCAGCTCACCGGCCAGGGAAGAGACCCAGTACTTC